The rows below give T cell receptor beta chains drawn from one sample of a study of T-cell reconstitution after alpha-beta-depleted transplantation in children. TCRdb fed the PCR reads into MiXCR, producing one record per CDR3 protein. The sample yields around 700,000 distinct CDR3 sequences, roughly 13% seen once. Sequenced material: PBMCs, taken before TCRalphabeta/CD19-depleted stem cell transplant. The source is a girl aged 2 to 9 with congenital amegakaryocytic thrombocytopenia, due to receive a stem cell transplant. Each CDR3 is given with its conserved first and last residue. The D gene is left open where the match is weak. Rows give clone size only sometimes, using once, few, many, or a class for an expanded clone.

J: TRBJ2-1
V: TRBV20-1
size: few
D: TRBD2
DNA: TGCAGTGCTAGTGGCGGGAGTGTAGATGAGCAGTTCTTC
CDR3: CSASGGSVDEQFF

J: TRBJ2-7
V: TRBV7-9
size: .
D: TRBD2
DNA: TGTGCCAGCAGCGGGACTAGAGTTCACGAGCAGAACTTC
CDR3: CASSGTRVHEQNF

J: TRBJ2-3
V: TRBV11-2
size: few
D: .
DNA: TGTGCCAGCAGCTCCATGGCTAGCACAGATACGCAGTATTTT
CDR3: CASSSMASTDTQYF

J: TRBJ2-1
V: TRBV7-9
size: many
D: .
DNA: TGTGCCAGCAGCACCGCGCTGCCCCGGCAGTTCTTC
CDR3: CASSTALPRQFF

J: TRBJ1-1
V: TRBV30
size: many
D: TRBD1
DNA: TGTGCCTGGAACCCAGGGACAGCGAACACTGAAGCTTTCTTT
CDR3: CAWNPGTANTEAFF

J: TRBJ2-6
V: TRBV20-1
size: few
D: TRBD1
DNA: TGCAGTGCTAGAAGACAGGGGGCTGGGGCCAACGTCCTGACTTTC
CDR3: CSARRQGAGANVLTF

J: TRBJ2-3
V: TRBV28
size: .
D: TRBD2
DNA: TGTGCCAGCTTGTCCTCAGGGACTAGCGGGCATACGCAGTATTTT
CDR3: CASLSSGTSGHTQYF

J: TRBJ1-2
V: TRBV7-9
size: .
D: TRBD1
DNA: TGTGCCAGCAGCAGTCTGGACAGGGGTGTTCATGGCTACACCTTC
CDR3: CASSSLDRGVHGYTF

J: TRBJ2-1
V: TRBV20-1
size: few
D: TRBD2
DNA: TGCAGCTCTTTTGAGGGAGGGCCAAATGAGCAGTTCTTC
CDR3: CSSFEGGPNEQFF

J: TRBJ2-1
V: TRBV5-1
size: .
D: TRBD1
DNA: TGCGCCAGCAGCTTTTCCGGACAGGGGGCAATTTTGGTCTACAATGAGCAGTTCTTC
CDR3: CASSFSGQGAILVYNEQFF

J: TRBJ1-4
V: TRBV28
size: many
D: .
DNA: TGTGCCACCAGGAATGAAAAACTGTTTTTT
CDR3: CATRNEKLFF

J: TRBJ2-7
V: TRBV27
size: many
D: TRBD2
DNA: TGTGCCAGCAGTCAAGGGACTAGCGGCTACGAGCAGTACTTC
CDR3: CASSQGTSGYEQYF

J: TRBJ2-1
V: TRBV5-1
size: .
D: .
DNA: TGCGCCAGCAGCGTGACTATCCCTTCGAGCTCCTACAATGAGCAGTTCTTC
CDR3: CASSVTIPSSSYNEQFF

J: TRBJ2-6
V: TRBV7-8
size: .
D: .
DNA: TGTGCCAGCAGCTTAAGTGGCAGGGGTAGCTCTGGGGCCAACGTCCTGACTTTC
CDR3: CASSLSGRGSSGANVLTF

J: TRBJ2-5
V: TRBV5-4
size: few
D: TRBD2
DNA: TGTGCCAGCAGCTTCGGACTAGCGGGAGCAGAGACCCAGTACTTC
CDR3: CASSFGLAGAETQYF

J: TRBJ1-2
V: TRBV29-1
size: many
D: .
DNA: TGCAGCGTGTGGCTAGGCTATGGCTACACCTTC
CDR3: CSVWLGYGYTF

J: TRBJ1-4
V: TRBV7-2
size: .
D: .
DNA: TGTGCCAGCACAAGCAGTGGGGGTGAAAAACTGTTTTTT
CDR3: CASTSSGGEKLFF